Presented here are 28 T cell receptor beta chains from one specimen sequenced in a study of blood T cell repertoires in COVID-19. The protocol was immunoSEQ multiplex PCR, while the TCRdb copy is restricted to in-frame clones and leaves out a portion. There are 300,000 to 350,000 clones in the sample; 87% occur only once, and roughly a tenth lies in the top ten. Sequenced material: peripheral blood. Receptors originate from a man under 40 with COVID-19, enrolled during active disease.

The V gene is TRBV2, the J gene TRBJ1-5; the D gene is possibly TRBD1 (6 bases). Trimming shortened V by 10 bases and J by 3 bases, and 16 bases separated the two germline ends. CDR1 is SNHLY, CDR2 FYNNEI, per germline. CDR3 length: 14 residues. CDR3 protein: CATKGVDINQPQHF. As DNA, the CDR3 is TGTGCCACCAAGGGGGTAGATATCAATCAGCCCCAGCATTTT.

The chain couples TRBV28 to TRBJ1-5; the D gene is possibly TRBD1 (5 bases). Germline V gene sequence: CDR1 MDHEN, CDR2 SYDVKM. The CDR3 sequence is 15 residues long. The V and J ends lost 7 bases and 4 bases respectively, with 17 bases between them. In DNA, the CDR3 is TGTGCCAGCACCCTGCGTGGGGGAGGTAATCAGCCCCAGCATTTT. This translates into CASTLRGGGNQPQHF.

The CDR3 region is CSVGTGIYTGELFF. CDR3 in DNA: TGCAGCGTAGGGACAGGGATATACACCGGGGAGCTGTTTTTT. The chain has TRBV29-1 and TRBJ2-2, with 9 bases identical to TRBD1. CDR3 length: 14 amino acids. With 6 bases clipped from V and 3 bases from J, the junction kept 5 bases outside the gene matches. Germline-derived CDR1 and CDR2 are SQVTM and ANQGSEA.

This chain links TRBV3-1 (or the pseudogene TRBV3-2) with TRBJ2-7, with TRBD2 matching 8 bases. Germline V gene data show CDR1 as LGHDT and CDR2 as YNNKEL (reference sequence). The CDR3 length is 16 residues. Germline trimming cut 2 bases from V and 2 bases from J; bases unmatched to any gene: 8. CDR3 in amino acids: CASSQCIAGRTYEQYF. The DNA for the CDR3 is TGTGCCAGCAGCCAATGCATAGCGGGAAGGACCTACGAGCAGTACTTC.

By sample fraction, this clone is large. CDR3 DNA sequence: TGTGCCAGCAGTTCCCGGGACAGGTTTACAACTAACTATGGCTACACCTTC. It codes for CASSSRDRFTTNYGYTF. V and J are TRBV27 and TRBJ1-2; 8 bases match TRBD1. Germline V gene lookup returns CDR1 MNHEY and CDR2 SMNVEV (reference sequence). The CDR3 contains 17 residues. V lost 4 bases and J lost 0; bases outside the gene matches: 10.

The chain is built from TRBV5-6 and TRBJ2-3; perhaps TRBD1 as D (6 bases). The CDR3 covers 16 residues. Germline CDR1 is SGHDT and CDR2 is YYEEEE. Deletions cut 1 base from V and 2 bases from J, with 14 bases between. Here the CDR3 reads CASSLRGTPPTDTQYF. Written as DNA, the CDR3 is TGTGCCAGCAGCTTGAGGGGGACCCCCCCCACAGATACGCAGTATTTT.

V usage is TRBV11-2 and J usage is TRBJ1-1; D gene ambiguous. The V and J ends lost 3 bases and 7 bases respectively, with 6 bases between them. The CDR3 contains 11 residues. Germline V lookup: CDR1 SGHAT, CDR2 FQNNGV. The CDR3 loop reads CASSFIGEAFF. The CDR3 nucleotides are TGTGCCAGCAGCTTTATCGGTGAAGCTTTCTTT.

V gene TRBV2 combines with J gene TRBJ1-6; a possible D gene is TRBD1 (5 bases). Trimming took 5 bases from V and 2 from J, leaving 10 bases between them. Germline V gene sequence: CDR1 SNHLY, CDR2 FYNNEI. CDR3 length: 15 amino acids. DNA of the CDR3: TGTGCCAGCAGTCAGGGTCAGACCTATAATTCACCCCTCCACTTT. Translated, it gives CASSQGQTYNSPLHF.

This chain joins TRBV29-1 and TRBJ1-1, with TRBD1 matching 7 bases. The CDR3 totals 12 residues. V dropped 4 bases and J dropped 4; count of bases not matched to a gene: 3. Germline-derived CDR1 and CDR2 are SQVTM and ANQGSEA. The CDR3 sequence: CSVGQGRTEAFF. CDR3 nucleotides: TGCAGCGTTGGACAGGGACGCACTGAAGCTTTCTTT.

This rearrangement joins TRBV7-3 to TRBJ2-5; TRBD1 matches 7 bases. The CDR3 contains 14 residues. Looked up from germline, CDR1 is SGHTA and CDR2 is FQGTGA. Losses at the gene ends were 2 bases for V and 7 bases for J; bases not matched to a gene: 7. The DNA of the CDR3 is TGTGCCAGCAGCTTATTAGGACAGGCAGGGACCCAGTACTTC. This sequence encodes CASSLLGQAGTQYF.

V and J are TRBV11-2 and TRBJ2-1; D may be TRBD2 (7 bases). Trimming pared 6 bases from V and 9 bases from J, leaving 24 bases between. This CDR3 is 16 amino acids long. Per the germline V gene, CDR1 is SGHAT and CDR2 is FQNNGV. CDR3 nucleotides: TGTGCCAGCAGTAACTTCCGGGGGGCCACTACAGGTGAGCAGTTCTTC. Protein sequence: CASSNFRGATTGEQFF.

The chain combines TRBV24-1 with TRBJ2-3, with 8 bases fitting TRBD1. Losses at the gene ends were 4 bases for V and 5 bases for J; bases not matched to a gene: 10. Looked up from germline, CDR1 is KGHDR and CDR2 is SFDVKD. This CDR3 has 16 residues. The CDR3 region has the DNA TGTGCCACCAGTGACCCCCGCAGGGGGCGCGGAGATACGCAGTATTTT. Translating gives CATSDPRRGRGDTQYF.

The chain is built from TRBV6-5 and TRBJ2-1, with a tentative D call TRBD2 (6 bases). V was cut by 4 bases and J by 9 bases, with 19 bases left in between. The germline gives CDR1 MNHEY, CDR2 SVGAGI. The CDR3 extends over 15 amino acids. The CDR3 sequence is CASSWGLAAPTEQFF. CDR3 DNA sequence: TGTGCCAGCAGTTGGGGACTCGCGGCGCCGACTGAGCAGTTCTTC.

The CDR3 region is CASSRQATNEKLFF. DNA for the CDR3: TGTGCCAGCAGTCGACAGGCAACTAATGAAAAACTGTTTTTT. The chain carries TRBV27 and TRBJ1-4, with TRBD1 as a possible D gene (6 bases). Germline values: CDR1 MNHEY, CDR2 SMNVEV (reference sequence). The CDR3 totals 14 residues. V lost 5 bases, J lost 0 bases, and 7 bases lay in between.

This clone was detected only a few times. The V and J genes are TRBV6-2 or TRBV6-3 and TRBJ1-5; D not certain. This CDR3 contains 18 residues. Germline V gene lookup returns CDR1 MNHEY and CDR2 SVGEGT. The V gene lost 2 bases and the J gene lost 1 base, with 18 bases spanning the gap. This chain's CDR3 is CASSYRGSPFMSNQPQHF. The CDR3, as DNA: TGTGCCAGCAGTTACCGAGGCAGCCCTTTTATGAGCAATCAGCCCCAGCATTTT.

In this sample, this clone turned up a few times. This rearrangement joins TRBV7-3 to TRBJ2-2, with D possibly TRBD2 on 5 matching bases. The CDR3 consists of 14 residues. Germline V CDR1 and CDR2: SGHTA, FQGTGA. Trimming took 6 bases from V and 5 from J, leaving 13 bases between them. The CDR3, as DNA: TGTGCCAGCAGTCCAGGAAGAGGGACCGGGGAGCTGTTTTTT. It specifies CASSPGRGTGELFF.

The genes are TRBV6-5 and TRBJ2-1, with 10 bases identical to TRBD1. The germline V gene encodes CDR1 MNHEY and CDR2 SVGAGI. The CDR3 has 14 amino acids. V shed 9 bases, J shed 8 bases, and the junction held 10 bases outside the gene matches. Here the CDR3 reads CASTGGQGSDEQFF. Here the CDR3 DNA reads TGTGCCAGTACCGGGGGACAGGGGAGCGATGAGCAGTTCTTC.

This chain uses TRBV9 with TRBJ2-3; TRBD2 matches 8 bases. CDR3 size: 18 residues. Trimming cost V 0 bases and J 1 base; bases outside gene matches: 10. In germline, CDR1 is SGDLS, CDR2 YYNGEE. CDR3 sequence reads: CASSVATGGRGGTDTQYF. The DNA of the CDR3 is TGTGCCAGCAGCGTAGCTACGGGGGGGAGGGGTGGCACAGATACGCAGTATTTT. Full variable domain (remainder filled in from reference TRBV9 and TRBJ2-3): DSGVTQTPKHLITATGQRVTLRCSPRSGDLSVYWYQQSLDQGLQFLIQYYNGEERAKGNILERFSAQQFPDLHSELNLSSLELGDSALYFCASSVATGGRGGTDTQYFGPGTRLTVL.

The rearrangement links TRBV5-4 to TRBJ2-3, with 9 bases fitting TRBD2. Trimming cost V 2 bases and J 4 bases; bases outside gene matches: 5. Germline-derived CDR1 and CDR2 are SGHNT and YYREEE (reference sequence). This CDR3 contains 15 residues. CDR3 nucleotides: TGTGCCAGCAGCTTTAGCGGGAGTAGGGCAGATACGCAGTATTTT. It specifies CASSFSGSRADTQYF.

In DNA, the CDR3 is TGTGCCAGCAGCGCCGTAGCGGGGACGTCGACCTACGAGCAGTACTTC. Amino acids: CASSAVAGTSTYEQYF. The genes are TRBV7-6 and TRBJ2-7; 8 bases map to TRBD2. V shed 5 bases, J shed 2 bases, and the junction held 11 bases outside the gene matches. This CDR3 has 16 residues. CDR1 and CDR2 (germline): SGHVS, FNYEAQ.

The J gene is TRBJ2-7, the V gene TRBV5-1; D might be TRBD1 (5 bases). Per germline, CDR1 SGHRS and CDR2 YFSETQ. CDR3 length equals 14 residues. V was shortened by 4 bases and J by 1 base, with 12 bases between the two germline ends. CDR3 protein: CASSIGVASYEQYF. The DNA of the CDR3 is TGCGCCAGCAGCATAGGGGTCGCTTCCTACGAGCAGTACTTC.

The chain combines TRBV24-1 with TRBJ2-5, with 12 bases aligning to TRBD1. The CDR3 loop spans 17 amino acids. Germline V gene sequence: CDR1 KGHDR, CDR2 SFDVKD. Trimming at V came to 7 bases and at J to 1 base, leaving 9 bases not matched to a gene. The CDR3 nucleotides read TGTGCCACCAGCCGGGGACAGGGGGCCTCTAGCCAAGAGACCCAGTACTTC. This sequence encodes CATSRGQGASSQETQYF.

This clone is a singleton in its sample. This sequence joins TRBV19 and TRBJ2-1; 8 nucleotides agree with TRBD2. Germline V CDR1 and CDR2: LNHDA, SQIVND (reference sequence). The CDR3 sequence is 16 residues long. The V gene end was trimmed by 3 bases and the J gene end by 3 bases; junction bases not matched to a gene: 7. The CDR3 protein is CASSINEAGDYNEQFF. CDR3 bases: TGTGCCAGTAGTATTAATGAAGCGGGAGACTACAATGAGCAGTTCTTC.

The chain is built from TRBV19 and TRBJ2-7; 7 nucleotides match TRBD2. From germline, CDR1 is LNHDA and CDR2 SQIVND (reference sequence). V lost 3 bases and J lost 6; bases outside the gene matches: 11. The CDR3 spans 15 residues. The CDR3 DNA follows: TGTGCCAGTAGTATGTCAGCGGGGATTGGCGGCGAGCAGTACTTC. The encoded protein is CASSMSAGIGGEQYF.

This chain joins TRBV11-2 and TRBJ2-5, with D tentatively TRBD2 (5 bases). The V gene's germline CDR1 is SGHAT and CDR2 FQNNGV. This CDR3 is built from 15 residues. Trimming stripped 5 bases from V and 1 base from J, with 14 bases between. CDR3 in DNA: TGTGCCAGCAGCGGACTCGGCAGGACCCAAGAGACCCAGTACTTC. Its translation: CASSGLGRTQETQYF.

The chain has TRBV18 and TRBJ1-5, with TRBD1 identical over 8 bases. The CDR3 sequence is 16 residues long. The germline V gene has CDR1 KGHSH and CDR2 LQKENI. The V gene end was trimmed by 4 bases and the J gene end by 2 bases; junction bases not matched to a gene: 7. CDR3 protein: CASSQTGAPGNQPQHF. DNA for the CDR3: TGTGCCAGCTCACAGACAGGGGCCCCGGGCAATCAGCCCCAGCATTTT.

The count of this clone is one. The rearrangement joins TRBV6-2 or TRBV6-3 to TRBJ2-7; 8 bases map to TRBD2. V lost 5 bases, J lost 0 bases, and 6 bases stayed unmatched. CDR1 MNHEY and CDR2 SVGEGT come from the germline V gene. This CDR3 spans 15 amino acids. CDR3 loop: CASSTELAVSYEQYF. For the CDR3, the DNA is TGTGCCAGCAGTACCGAACTAGCGGTCTCCTACGAGCAGTACTTC.

The chain combines TRBV27 with TRBJ2-5; 7 positions agree with TRBD1. Germline V gives CDR1 MNHEY, CDR2 SMNVEV (reference sequence). V was clipped by 6 bases and J by 5 bases; unmatched bases: 15. The CDR3 is made up of 16 amino acids. As DNA, the CDR3 is TGTGCCAGCAGAGAACTGGGGCAGGGGGTAGCCGAGACCCAGTACTTC. Amino acids: CASRELGQGVAETQYF.